The rows below give T cell receptor beta chains drawn from one sample of a study of PD-L1 blockade in urothelial cancer. TCRdb's table, derived via immunoSEQ multiplex PCR, lists solely in-frame clones and lacks some. Among roughly 100,000 clones listed, approximately 87% were seen once. The specimen comprised PBMCs, sampled around atezolizumab (anti-PD-L1) treatment. These receptors originate from an older man with urothelial cancer. The conserved cysteine and the conserved F or W are not part of the CDR3 here.

TRBV5-1 ASSLERAFLF
TRBV5-6 ASSLDTGWNYGYT
TRBV5-1 ASSLGQGGGTEAF
TRBV11-3 ASSLLQGYEQY
TRBV6-6 ASSPRRGRAADTQY
TRBV7-2 ASSLEEQRQY
TRBV9 ASSLPSGGIQY
TRBV18 ASSPGTSGGGSDTQY
TRBV27 ASSSGTTYEQY
TRBV19 ASSIDPGTTNEKLF
TRBV29-1 SVERAGGFTDTQY
TRBV10-3 AISETSGENEQF
TRBV9 ASSVGTGEDTQY
TRBV15 ATSRDRSGVD
TRBV4-1 ASSQDSGGGYGANVLT
TRBV5-1 ASSLSSGGETQY
TRBV19 ASSPSGRTLYNEQF
TRBV7-3 ASSQTSGRLYNEQF
TRBV11-1 ASSLDLNSPLH
TRBV7-2 ASRAGEGEQY
TRBV7-2 ASSLALSYEQY
TRBV4-2 ASSQGLLYGYT
TRBV7-2 ASSPGLQANEQF
TRBV10-1 ASSESTGMNTEAF
TRBV28 ASSPPGQDLYGYT
TRBV5-1 ASSSSAGALISGNTIY
TRBV5-1 ASSLGVGRSDTQY
TRBV12-5 ASAEPGQDYQETQY
TRBV28 ASSLVVSGVRNTGELF
TRBV11-3 ASSTRRAGTSGYEQY
TRBV5-1 ASSLEASGGTNTGELF
TRBV7-2 ASSFPTSGGRAGTDTQY
TRBV7-9 ASSLGRDGYT
TRBV5-1 ASSSGTSGAETQY
TRBV7-8 ASSLGAQANYGYT
TRBV25-1 ASSEMQGLYGYT
TRBV19 ASSRSGTGERLNYGYT
TRBV2 ASRLWTSGRDEQF
TRBV11-2 ASSLDAQGVNEKLF
TRBV9 ASSVGQINTGELF
TRBV9 ASSVGGLAEAYEQY
TRBV7-3 ASSFAGGNTGELF
TRBV4-1 ASSPLGGINEQF
TRBV19 ASSSGQGNEQF
TRBV27 ASSGDRGKSYNEQF
TRBV29-1 SVVTGWAF
TRBV19 ASSMTGGLREKLF
TRBV5-1 ASSFVRSGGPTDTQY
TRBV9 ASSSGGEVANYGYT
TRBV19 ASSIISSGRAYEQY
TRBV6-4 ASSDPGTGNPYEQY
TRBV10-2 ASGVKRGVPGELF
TRBV4-1 ASSPSSGGNTIY
TRBV15 ATSRTGQGNQPQH
TRBV18 ASSPLSGTVYEQY
TRBV5-1 ASNLAEGSTDTQY
TRBV11-2 ASSLTSGGYNEQF